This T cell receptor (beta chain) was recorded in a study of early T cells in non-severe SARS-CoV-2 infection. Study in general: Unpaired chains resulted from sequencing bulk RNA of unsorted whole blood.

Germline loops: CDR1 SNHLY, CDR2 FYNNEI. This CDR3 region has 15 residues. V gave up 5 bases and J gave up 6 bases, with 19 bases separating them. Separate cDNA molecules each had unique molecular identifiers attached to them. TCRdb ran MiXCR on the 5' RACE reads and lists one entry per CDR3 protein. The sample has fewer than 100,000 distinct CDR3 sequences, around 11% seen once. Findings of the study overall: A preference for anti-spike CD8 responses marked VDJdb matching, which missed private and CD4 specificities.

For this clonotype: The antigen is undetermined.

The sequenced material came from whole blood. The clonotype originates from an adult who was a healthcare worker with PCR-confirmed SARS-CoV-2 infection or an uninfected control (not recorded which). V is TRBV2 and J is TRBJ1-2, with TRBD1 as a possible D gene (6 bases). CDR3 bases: TGTGCCAGCAGTCCCCGGACAGCCACCTACCATGGCTACACCTTC. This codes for CASSPRTATYHGYTF.